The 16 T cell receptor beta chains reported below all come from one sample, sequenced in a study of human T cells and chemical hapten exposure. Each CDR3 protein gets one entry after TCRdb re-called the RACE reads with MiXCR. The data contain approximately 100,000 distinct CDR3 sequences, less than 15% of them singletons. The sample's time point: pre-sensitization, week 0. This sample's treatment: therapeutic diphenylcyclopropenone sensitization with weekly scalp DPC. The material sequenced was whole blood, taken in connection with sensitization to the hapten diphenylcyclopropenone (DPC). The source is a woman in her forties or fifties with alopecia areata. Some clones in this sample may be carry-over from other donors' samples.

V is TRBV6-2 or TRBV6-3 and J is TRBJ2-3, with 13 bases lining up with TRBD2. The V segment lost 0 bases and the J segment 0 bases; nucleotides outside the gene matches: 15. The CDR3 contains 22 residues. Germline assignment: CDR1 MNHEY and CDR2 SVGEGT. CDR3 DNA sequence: TGTGCCAGCAGTTACTCGACGGTGGGTAGGACTAGCGGGAGACCCAGCACAGATACGCAGTATTTT. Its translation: CASSYSTVGRTSGRPSTDTQYF.

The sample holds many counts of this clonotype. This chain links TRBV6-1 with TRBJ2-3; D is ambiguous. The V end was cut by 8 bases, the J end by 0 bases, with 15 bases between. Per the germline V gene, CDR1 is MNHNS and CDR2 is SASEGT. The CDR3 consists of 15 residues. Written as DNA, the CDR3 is TGTGCCAGCCGAAGATCCTACACTAGCACAGATACGCAGTATTTT. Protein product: CASRRSYTSTDTQYF.

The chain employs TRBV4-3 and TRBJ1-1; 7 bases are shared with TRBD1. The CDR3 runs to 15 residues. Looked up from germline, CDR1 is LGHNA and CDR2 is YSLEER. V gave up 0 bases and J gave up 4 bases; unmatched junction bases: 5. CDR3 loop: CASSQDHRGGTEAFF. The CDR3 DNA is TGCGCCAGCAGCCAAGATCACAGGGGCGGCACTGAAGCTTTCTTT.

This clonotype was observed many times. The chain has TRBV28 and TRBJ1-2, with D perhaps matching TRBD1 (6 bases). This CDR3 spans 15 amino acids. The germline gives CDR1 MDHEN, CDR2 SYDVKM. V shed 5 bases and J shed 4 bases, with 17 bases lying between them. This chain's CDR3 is CASSPPGGLGYGYTF. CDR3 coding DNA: TGTGCCAGCAGTCCTCCGGGGGGGCTTGGCTATGGCTACACCTTC.

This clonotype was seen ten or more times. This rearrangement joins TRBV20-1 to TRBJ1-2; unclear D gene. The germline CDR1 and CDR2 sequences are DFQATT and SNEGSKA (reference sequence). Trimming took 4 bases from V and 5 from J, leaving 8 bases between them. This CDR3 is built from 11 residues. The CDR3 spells CSAIPLYGYTF. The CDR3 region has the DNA TGCAGTGCTATCCCCTTATATGGCTACACCTTC.

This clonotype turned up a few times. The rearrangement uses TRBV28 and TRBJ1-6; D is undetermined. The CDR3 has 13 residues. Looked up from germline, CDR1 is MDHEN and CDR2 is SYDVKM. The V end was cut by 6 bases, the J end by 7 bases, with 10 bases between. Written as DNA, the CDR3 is TGTGCCAGCAGGACCACCGCGAATTCACCCCTCCACTTT. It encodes CASRTTANSPLHF.

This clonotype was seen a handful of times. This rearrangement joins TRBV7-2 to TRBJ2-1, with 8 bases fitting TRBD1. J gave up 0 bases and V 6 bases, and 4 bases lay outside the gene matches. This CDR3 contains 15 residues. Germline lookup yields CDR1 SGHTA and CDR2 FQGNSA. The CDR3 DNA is TGTGCCAGCAGTGGGGACAGGCCCTCCTACAATGAGCAGTTCTTC. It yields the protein CASSGDRPSYNEQFF.

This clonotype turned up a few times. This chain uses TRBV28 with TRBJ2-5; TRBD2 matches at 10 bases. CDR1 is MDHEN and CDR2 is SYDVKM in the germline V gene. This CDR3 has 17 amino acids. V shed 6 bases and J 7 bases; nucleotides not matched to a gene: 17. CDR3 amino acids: CASSSGASGGPQWTQYF. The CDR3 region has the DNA TGTGCCAGCAGCTCCGGCGCTAGCGGGGGACCCCAATGGACCCAGTACTTC.

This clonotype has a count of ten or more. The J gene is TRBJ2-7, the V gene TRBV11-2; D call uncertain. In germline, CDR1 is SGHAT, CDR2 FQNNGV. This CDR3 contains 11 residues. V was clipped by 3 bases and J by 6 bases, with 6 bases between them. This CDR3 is CASSFVGEQYF. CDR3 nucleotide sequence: TGTGCCAGCAGCTTTGTAGGCGAGCAGTACTTC.

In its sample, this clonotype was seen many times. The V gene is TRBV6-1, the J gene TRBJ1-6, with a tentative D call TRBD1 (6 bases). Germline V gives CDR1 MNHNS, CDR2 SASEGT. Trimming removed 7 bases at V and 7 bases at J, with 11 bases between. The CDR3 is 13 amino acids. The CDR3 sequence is CASMRDTNSPLHF. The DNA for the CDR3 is TGTGCCAGCATGAGGGACACAAATTCACCCCTCCACTTT.

This chain's CDR3 is CASSQTSSYEQYF. Here the CDR3 DNA reads TGTGCCAGCAGCCAAACTAGCTCCTACGAGCAGTACTTC. V gene TRBV3-1 combines with J gene TRBJ2-7; D is possibly TRBD2 (5 bases). Trimming pared 2 bases from V and 0 bases from J, leaving 5 bases between. The CDR3 is 13 residues long. Germline V lookup: CDR1 LGHDT, CDR2 YNNKEL (reference sequence).

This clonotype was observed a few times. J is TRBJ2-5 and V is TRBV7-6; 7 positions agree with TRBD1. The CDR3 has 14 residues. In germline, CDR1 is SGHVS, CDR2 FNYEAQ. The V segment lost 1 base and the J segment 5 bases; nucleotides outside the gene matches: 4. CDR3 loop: CASSLETGTETQYF. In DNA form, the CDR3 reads TGTGCCAGCAGCTTAGAGACAGGGACGGAGACCCAGTACTTC.

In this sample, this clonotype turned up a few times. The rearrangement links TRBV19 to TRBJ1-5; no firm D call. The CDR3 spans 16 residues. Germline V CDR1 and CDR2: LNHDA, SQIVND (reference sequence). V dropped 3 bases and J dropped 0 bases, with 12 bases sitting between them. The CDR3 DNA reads TGTGCCAGTAGTATCCCTGGTACGCATAGCAATCAGCCCCAGCATTTT. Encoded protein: CASSIPGTHSNQPQHF.

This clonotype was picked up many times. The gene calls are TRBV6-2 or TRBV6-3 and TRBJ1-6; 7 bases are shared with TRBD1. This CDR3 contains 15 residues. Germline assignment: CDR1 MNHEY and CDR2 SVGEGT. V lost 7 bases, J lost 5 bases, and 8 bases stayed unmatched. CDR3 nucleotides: TGTGCCAGCACCGACGGGACAGTCAATAATTCACCCCTCCACTTT. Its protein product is CASTDGTVNNSPLHF.

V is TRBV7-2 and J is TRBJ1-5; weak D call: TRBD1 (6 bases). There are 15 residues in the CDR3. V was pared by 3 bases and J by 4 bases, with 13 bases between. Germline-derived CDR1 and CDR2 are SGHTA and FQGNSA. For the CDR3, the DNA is TGTGCCAGCAGCTTTGGGACTGGGACAAATCAGCCCCAGCATTTT. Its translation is CASSFGTGTNQPQHF. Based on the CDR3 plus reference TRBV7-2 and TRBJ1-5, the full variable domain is GAGVSQSPSNKVTEKGKDVELRCDPISGHTALYWYRQSLGQGLEFLIYFQGNSAPDKSGLPSDRFSAERTGGSVSTLTIQRTQQEDSAVYLCASSFGTGTNQPQHFGDGTRLSIL.

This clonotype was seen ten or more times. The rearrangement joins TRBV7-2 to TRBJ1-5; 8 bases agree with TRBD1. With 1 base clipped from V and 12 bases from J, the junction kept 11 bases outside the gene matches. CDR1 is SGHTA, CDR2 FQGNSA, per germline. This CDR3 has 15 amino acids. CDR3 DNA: TGTGCCAGCAGCTTAGACTATATTGGGGACAGGAACCAGCATTTT. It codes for CASSLDYIGDRNQHF.